This entry lists 2 T cell receptor beta chains sequenced from one sample in a study of T cell repertoires in cytomegalovirus infection. TCRdb re-called the reads through MiXCR, storing one row per CDR3 protein. The sample lists under 200,000 distinct CDR3 sequences; approximately 17% were seen once. Material: CD8+ T cells from PBMCs. The receptors come from a human donor in good health (CMV status not recorded). Some clones in this sample may be carry-over from other donors' samples.

This clonotype turned up a few times. This chain connects TRBV7-8 to TRBJ2-7; 11 positions agree with TRBD2. Germline V gene data show CDR1 as SGHVS and CDR2 as FQNEAQ. V lost 6 bases to trimming and J lost 4 bases; unmatched junction nucleotides: 5. CDR3 length: 14 residues. CDR3 loop: CASSPSGRLYEQYF. CDR3 DNA sequence: TGTGCCAGCAGTCCTAGCGGGAGGTTGTACGAGCAGTACTTC. The full variable domain, completed using reference TRBV7-8 and TRBJ2-7, is GAGVSQSPRYKVAKRGQDVALRCDPISGHVSLFWYQQALGQGPEFLTYFQNEAQLDKSGLPSDRFFAERPEGSVSTLKIQRTQQEDSAVYLCASSPSGRLYEQYFGPGTRLTVT.

V gene TRBV7-6 combines with J gene TRBJ2-3; tentatively, D is TRBD2 (6 bases). CDR3 size: 14 residues. Germline values: CDR1 SGHVS, CDR2 FNYEAQ. The germline V and J ends were trimmed by 4 bases and 2 bases, with 10 bases remaining between them. CDR3 bases: TGTGCCAGCAGCTCGGGACTGCTCACAGATACGCAGTATTTT. Translated: CASSSGLLTDTQYF. The complete variable domain, with remaining parts taken from reference TRBV7-6 and TRBJ2-3, reads GAGVSQSPRYKVTKRGQDVALRCDPISGHVSLYWYRQALGQGPEFLTYFNYEAQQDKSGLPNDRFSAERPEGSISTLTIQRTEQRDSAMYRCASSSGLLTDTQYFGPGTRLTVL.